Shown below are 21 T cell receptor beta chains from a single sample sequenced in a study of monozygotic twins with inflammatory bowel disease. TCRdb processed the 5' RACE reads again and assigns one entry to each CDR3 protein, with no DNA. This table holds more than 300,000 distinct CDR3 sequences. Sequenced: blood. These receptors all stem from a human donor with ulcerative colitis or Crohn's disease, or a healthy co-twin of an affected twin (not recorded which).

The J gene is TRBJ1-6, the V gene TRBV7-2; the TRBD1 assignment by TCRdb is unverifiable without DNA. The CDR3 runs 17 residues. CDR1 is SGHTA and CDR2 is FQGNSA in the germline V gene. The CDR3 sequence is CASSLVMSGLGGSPLHF.

The V call is TRBV6-2 or TRBV6-3, the J call TRBJ1-4. The CDR3 totals 14 residues. Germline-derived CDR1 and CDR2 are MNHEY and SVGEGT. The CDR3 reads CASTKGPSNEKLFF.

The chain uses TRBV6-2 or TRBV6-3 and TRBJ2-7; the D call of TRBD1 rests on TCRdb alone, since no DNA is present to check it. Germline CDR1 MNHEY, CDR2 SVGEGT. The CDR3 has 15 amino acids. The CDR3 loop reads CASSYFDREIDEQYF.

The chain recombines TRBV6-2 or TRBV6-3 with TRBJ1-5; checking the TCRdb D call of TRBD1 is not possible without DNA. The germline gives CDR1 MNHEY, CDR2 SVGEGT. The CDR3 has 19 residues. The CDR3 loop reads CASSYSRARGGDWNQPQHF.

V gene TRBV29-1 combines with J gene TRBJ2-7; without DNA, the TCRdb call of TRBD1 cannot be checked. The CDR3 consists of 11 residues. Germline assignment: CDR1 SQVTM and CDR2 ANQGSEA. This chain's CDR3 is CSGGQDYEQYF.

This chain uses TRBV9 with TRBJ2-5; the TRBD2 assignment by TCRdb is unverifiable without DNA. CDR3 length equals 15 residues. Germline CDR1 and CDR2: SGDLS and YYNGEE. The CDR3 sequence: CASSPTSVPGRAQYF.

The J gene is TRBJ2-5, the V gene TRBV6-1; absent DNA, TCRdb's TRBD2 call cannot be checked. In germline, CDR1 is MNHNS, CDR2 SASEGT. CDR3 size: 16 residues. CDR3: CASIRSRAGVLETQYF.

The chain couples TRBV7-2 to TRBJ2-6; the TCRdb D gene call, TRBD1, has no DNA to confirm it. Germline V gene lookup returns CDR1 SGHTA and CDR2 FQGNSA. The CDR3 has 14 residues. Here the CDR3 reads CASRRDRATNVLTF.

The rearrangement joins TRBV7-2 to TRBJ1-1; TCRdb proposes TRBD1, but this gene call is untestable without DNA. The CDR3 contains 14 residues. Per germline, CDR1 SGHTA and CDR2 FQGNSA. CDR3 region: CASSLQGDGTEAFF.

The rearrangement uses TRBV4-3 and TRBJ2-5; TCRdb reports TRBD1, a call that lacks DNA to check it against. Germline V gene lookup returns CDR1 LGHNA and CDR2 YSLEER. The CDR3 runs 15 residues. This CDR3 is CASSHLQGAEETQYF.

The V and J genes are TRBV12-3 or TRBV12-4 and TRBJ2-5; TCRdb picks TRBD2, but there is no DNA to check that call. The CDR3 runs to 14 residues. CDR3 in amino acids: CASSSQLQQETQYF.

V gene TRBV5-1 combines with J gene TRBJ2-5. CDR3 length: 13 amino acids. Germline CDR1 is SGHRS and CDR2 is YFSETQ. CDR3 sequence: CASSFTHQETQYF.

The chain carries TRBV10-3 and TRBJ1-4. CDR3 size: 15 residues. Germline assignment: CDR1 ENHRY and CDR2 SYGVKD. CDR3 in amino acids: CAISETGGNNEKLFF.

The chain has TRBV6-5 and TRBJ2-7; with no DNA, the TCRdb D assignment of TRBD1 cannot be verified. The germline V gene encodes CDR1 MNHEY and CDR2 SVGAGI. The CDR3 is made up of 13 amino acids. The CDR3 is CASSSPRLYEQYF.

The chain couples TRBV5-6 to TRBJ2-7; TCRdb gives TRBD1 as the D gene, but with no DNA this cannot be confirmed. This CDR3 is built from 14 residues. The V gene's germline CDR1 is SGHDT and CDR2 YYEEEE. This chain's CDR3 is CASSLAGQDYEQYF.

The chain combines TRBV7-9 with TRBJ2-1; no DNA is available, so the TRBD1 call from TCRdb remains unchecked. From germline, CDR1 is SEHNR and CDR2 FQNEAQ (reference sequence). The CDR3 contains 15 residues. CDR3 sequence reads: CASSSGTGIYNEQFF.

The chain combines TRBV20-1 with TRBJ1-1. The CDR3 length is 11 residues. Germline lookup yields CDR1 DFQATT and CDR2 SNEGSKA (reference sequence). CDR3 protein: CSAKRVPEAFF.

V is TRBV2 and J is TRBJ2-3; the D call of TRBD1 rests on TCRdb alone, since no DNA is present to check it. This CDR3 is 13 amino acids long. Germline V lookup: CDR1 SNHLY, CDR2 FYNNEI. CDR3 loop: CASRGDSTDTQYF.

This chain's CDR3 is CASKLRGPTEAFF. This sequence joins TRBV5-4 and TRBJ1-1. The germline CDR1 and CDR2 sequences are SGHNT and YYREEE (reference sequence). This CDR3 region has 13 residues.

The chain combines TRBV6-1 with TRBJ2-1; the D call from TCRdb, TRBD1, cannot be confirmed without DNA. This CDR3 contains 16 residues. Germline CDR1 is MNHNS and CDR2 is SASEGT. Here the CDR3 reads CASSPLWSGPKHEQFF.

The genes are TRBV19 and TRBJ2-3; checking the TCRdb D call of TRBD1 is not possible without DNA. CDR3 length: 14 residues. Germline-derived CDR1 and CDR2 are LNHDA and SQIVND (reference sequence). The CDR3 sequence: CATHGDRRLDTQYF. Combining the CDR3 with reference TRBV19 and TRBJ2-3 gives the whole variable domain DGGITQSPKYLFRKEGQNVTLSCEQNLNHDAMYWYRQDPGQGLRLIYYSQIVNDFQKGDIAEGYSVSREKKESFPLTVTSAQKNPTAFYLCATHGDRRLDTQYFGPGTRLTVL.